This entry is about one T cell receptor beta chain. There is no known antigen for this receptor. There are no base qualities to consult, and no much larger clone falls within one base. This sample is drawn from a study of shared clonotypes between healthy human individuals (dated by TCRdb to 2018 to 2020). At the level of the whole study: A few men and two women, aged 18 to 49 years, made up the cohort. Leukapheresis yielded between about 0.94 and 8.9 billion PBMCs per donor. Libraries were prepared and TCR repertoires were sequenced by different laboratories using diverse techniques, in order to increase sequencing depth and limit assay-specific biases. For each donor, CD4 naive and CD4 memory were each given three plates, CD8 naive was given two plates, and CD8 memory was given one plate. To estimate repertoire size and how much clonotype sharing occurs between individuals, the study deeply sequenced the blood TCR repertoires of roughly 5 healthy adults.

The donors were healthy, HIV-negative adults with no recently reported acute infections or vaccinations. Only Caucasian adults living in Nashville, Tennessee, USA were represented among the donors. CD4+ T cells were enriched through magnetic negative selection, after which naive cells were positively selected on CD45RA and the remaining negative fraction served as the memory subset. Blood was collected by leukapheresis, and PBMCs were isolated by Ficoll-Histopaque density gradient centrifugation and then cryopreserved in liquid nitrogen vapor phase. Analytical flow cytometry was used to check the purity and quantity of each magnetically sorted T cell population. From each sorted fraction, genomic DNA was isolated and quantified by UV absorbance on a Nanodrop 2000c. Using the deep immunoSEQ assay, TCR CDR3 regions were amplified from genomic DNA by multiplex PCR. Extracted genomic DNA from each cell subset was distributed evenly across all wells of several immunoSEQ 96-well plates, and each plate was treated as a replicate. For sorted subsets, each replicate PCR was loaded with about 200 ng genomic DNA, equivalent to 30,000 to 35,000 T cell genomes. The purified libraries were quantified using a Qubit 3.0 fluorometer, sized with a Bioanalyzer 2100, and then quantified again using the KAPA Library Quantification kit. A separate single-read 150-cycle Illumina NextSeq 550 flow cell was used to sequence each immunoSEQ 96-well plate. On the authors' methods: Because the immunoSEQ output held only junctional sequences and lacked quality scores, the filtering could not match the filtering applied to full-length reads. Sequences were annotated with PyIR, a Python wrapper for IgBLAST v1.9, using IMGT germline references to assign V/J genes and CDR3. Reads with weak V/J assignments (E-value above 1e-6), missing CDR3, stop codons, out-of-frame junctions, or ambiguous translated residues were removed. V3J clonotypes were defined as sequences sharing an identical inferred V gene, J gene, and CDR3 amino acid sequence. The percentage overlap between two repertoires was calculated by dividing the number of shared unique clonotypes by the size of the smaller repertoire. Three approaches were used to assess repertoire richness: RTK rarefaction, the Chao1 estimator, and Recon v2.1 estimates of unobserved clonotypes. Generation probabilities for all TCRbeta clonotypes obtained by the gDNA method from a handful of donors were computed using OLGA. In its TCRdb copy, this immuneACCESS table keeps in-frame sequences only and misses some clones. Where compared with another copy, unresolved V genes explain less than half of these, and the others have no known cause. D and trimming come from the DNA, and the V and J calls and clone size come from that table. Counted in this sample were approximately 2.5 million clones; approximately 90% of them appeared once. In total, the top ten clones hold roughly 0.13% of the sample.

V was cut back by 6 bases and J by 7 bases, leaving a gap of 19 bases between them. In the germline V gene, CDR1 corresponds to MDHEN and CDR2 to SYDVKM. Spanning cysteine to phenylalanine, the CDR3 consists of 15 amino acids. Only the CDR3 DNA is retained, 45 bases long and in frame from the first base. The study at large found these results: Naive subsets generally had larger estimated clonotype richness than memory subsets. Higher generation probabilities were observed for clonotypes shared by all four sorted-subset donors than for non-shared clonotypes. Pairwise subsampling led to the expectation that sequencing depth would affect the degree of clonotype sharing among donors. When several donors were compared, the shared fraction of clonotypes was around 5% for naive CD4, around 3.5% for naive CD8, 2.3% for memory CD4, and 0.4% for memory CD8. Rarefaction of sorted-subset datasets indicated incomplete sequencing despite the large sequencing depth. The genetic and exposure-history diversity represented was limited by the small number of donors. Only blood was sampled, and tissue TCR repertoires likely differ from those in blood.

This receptor was identified in a man between 18 and 35 years old in good health. The source material was naive CD4+ T cells sorted from blood. The cell subset or site label here, explained by the study, means: CD45RA+ positively selected. The chain is made from TRBV28 and TRBJ1-5, with no confidently assigned D gene. CDR3 region: CASSTEAGSWQPQHF. Read as DNA, the sequence is TGTGCCAGCAGCACAGAGGCGGGTAGTTGGCAGCCCCAGCATTTT. When the CDR3 is completed using the reference TRBV28 and TRBJ1-5 genes on either side, the full variable domain is DVKVTQSSRYLVKRTGEKVFLECVQDMDHENMFWYRQDPGLGLRLIYFSYDVKMKEKGDIPEGYSVSREKKERFSLILESASTNQTSMYLCASSTEAGSWQPQHFGDGTRLSIL.